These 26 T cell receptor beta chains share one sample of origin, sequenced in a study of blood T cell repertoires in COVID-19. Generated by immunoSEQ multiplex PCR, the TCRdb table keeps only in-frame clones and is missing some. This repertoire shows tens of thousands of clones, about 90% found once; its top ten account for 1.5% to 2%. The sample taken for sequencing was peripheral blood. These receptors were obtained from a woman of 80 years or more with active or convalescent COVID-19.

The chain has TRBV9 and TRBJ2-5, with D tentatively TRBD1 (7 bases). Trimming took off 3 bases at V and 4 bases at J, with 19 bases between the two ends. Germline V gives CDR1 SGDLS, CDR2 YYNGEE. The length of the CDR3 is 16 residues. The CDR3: CASSARGQGVGETQYF. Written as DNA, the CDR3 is TGTGCCAGCAGCGCTCGGGGGCAGGGGGTTGGAGAGACCCAGTACTTC. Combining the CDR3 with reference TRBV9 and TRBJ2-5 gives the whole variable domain DSGVTQTPKHLITATGQRVTLRCSPRSGDLSVYWYQQSLDQGLQFLIQYYNGEERAKGNILERFSAQQFPDLHSELNLSSLELGDSALYFCASSARGQGVGETQYFGPGTRLLVL.

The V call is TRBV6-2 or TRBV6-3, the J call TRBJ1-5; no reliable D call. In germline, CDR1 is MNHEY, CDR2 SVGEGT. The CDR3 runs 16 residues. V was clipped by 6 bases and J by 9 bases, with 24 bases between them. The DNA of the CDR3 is TGTGCCAGCAGCTCAAGTTACGTGGGCAGCCCCCCGCCCCAGCATTTT. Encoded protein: CASSSSYVGSPPPQHF.

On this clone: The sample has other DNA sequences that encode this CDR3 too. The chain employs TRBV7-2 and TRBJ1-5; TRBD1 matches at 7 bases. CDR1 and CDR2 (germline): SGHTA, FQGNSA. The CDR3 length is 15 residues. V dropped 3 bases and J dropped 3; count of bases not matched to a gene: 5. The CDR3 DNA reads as TGTGCCAGCAGCTTCACAGGGGCCTCCAATCAGCCCCAGCATTTT. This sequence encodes CASSFTGASNQPQHF.

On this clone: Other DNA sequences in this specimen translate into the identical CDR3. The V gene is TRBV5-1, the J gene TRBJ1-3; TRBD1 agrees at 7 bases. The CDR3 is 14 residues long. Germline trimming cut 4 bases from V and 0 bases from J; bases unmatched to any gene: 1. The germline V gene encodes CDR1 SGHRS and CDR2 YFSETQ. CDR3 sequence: CASSRDSSGNTIYF. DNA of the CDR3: TGCGCCAGCAGCAGGGACAGCTCTGGAAACACCATATATTTT.

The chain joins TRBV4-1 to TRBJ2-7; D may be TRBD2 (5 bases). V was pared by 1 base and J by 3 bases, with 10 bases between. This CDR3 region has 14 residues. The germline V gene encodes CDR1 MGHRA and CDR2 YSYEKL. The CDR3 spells CASSQGSRDYEQYF. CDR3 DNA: TGCGCCAGCAGCCAAGGGTCACGGGACTACGAGCAGTACTTC.

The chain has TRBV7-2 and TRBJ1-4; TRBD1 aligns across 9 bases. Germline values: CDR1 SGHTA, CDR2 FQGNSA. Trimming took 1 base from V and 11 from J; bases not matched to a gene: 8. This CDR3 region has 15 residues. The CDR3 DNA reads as TGTGCCAGCAGCTTAGGGGGACAGGGTATGGGTAAACTGTTTTTT. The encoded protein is CASSLGGQGMGKLFF.

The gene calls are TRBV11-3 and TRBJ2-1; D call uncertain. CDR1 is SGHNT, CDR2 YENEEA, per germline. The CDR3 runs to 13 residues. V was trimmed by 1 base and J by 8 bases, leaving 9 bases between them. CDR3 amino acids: CASSLGANHEQFF. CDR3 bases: TGTGCCAGCAGCTTAGGGGCTAATCATGAGCAGTTCTTC.

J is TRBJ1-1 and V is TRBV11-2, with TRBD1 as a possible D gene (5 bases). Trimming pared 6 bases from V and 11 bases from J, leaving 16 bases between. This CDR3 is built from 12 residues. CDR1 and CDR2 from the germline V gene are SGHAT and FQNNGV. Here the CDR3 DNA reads TGTGCCAGCAGTCAAGCCGGGGGTGAGGCTTTCTTT. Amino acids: CASSQAGGEAFF.

CDR3 region: CASSLGRKGGRDSPLHF. Here the CDR3 DNA reads TGTGCCAGCAGCTTAGGCCGGAAAGGGGGCCGTGATTCACCCCTCCACTTT. V and J are TRBV13 and TRBJ1-6, with TRBD1 matching 7 bases. CDR3 size: 17 residues. The V segment lost 0 bases and the J segment 8 bases; nucleotides outside the gene matches: 10. Germline V gene lookup returns CDR1 PRHDT and CDR2 FYEKMQ (reference sequence).

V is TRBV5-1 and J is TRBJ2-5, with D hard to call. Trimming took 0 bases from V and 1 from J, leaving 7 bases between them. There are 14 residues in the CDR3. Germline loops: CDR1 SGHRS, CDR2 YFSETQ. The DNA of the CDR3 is TGCGCCAGCAGCTTGGGACTCCTCCAAGAGACCCAGTACTTC. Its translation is CASSLGLLQETQYF.

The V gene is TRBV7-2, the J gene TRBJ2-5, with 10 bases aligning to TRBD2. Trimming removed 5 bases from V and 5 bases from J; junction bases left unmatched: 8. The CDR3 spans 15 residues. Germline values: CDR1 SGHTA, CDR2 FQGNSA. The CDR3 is CASSPGAGGPETQYF. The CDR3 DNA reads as TGTGCCAGCAGCCCTGGAGCGGGAGGGCCCGAGACCCAGTACTTC.

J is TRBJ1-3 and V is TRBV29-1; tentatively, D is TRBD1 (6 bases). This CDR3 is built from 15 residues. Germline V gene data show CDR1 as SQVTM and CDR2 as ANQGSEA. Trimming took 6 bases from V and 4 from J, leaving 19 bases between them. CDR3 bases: TGCAGCGTGGATGAAGGGGGGGGCTTCGGAAACACCATATATTTT. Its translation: CSVDEGGGFGNTIYF.

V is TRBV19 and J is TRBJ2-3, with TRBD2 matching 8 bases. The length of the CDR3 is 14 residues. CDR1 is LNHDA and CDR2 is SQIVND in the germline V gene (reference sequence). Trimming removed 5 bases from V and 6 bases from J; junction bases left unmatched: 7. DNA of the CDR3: TGTGCCAGTAGTCCCGGACTAGCTTGGGATACGCAGTATTTT. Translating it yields CASSPGLAWDTQYF.

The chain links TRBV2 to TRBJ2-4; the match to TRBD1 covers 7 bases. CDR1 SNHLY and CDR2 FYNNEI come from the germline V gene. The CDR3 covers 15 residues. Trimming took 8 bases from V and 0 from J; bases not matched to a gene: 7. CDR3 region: CASEDRSLAKNIQYF. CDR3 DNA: TGTGCCAGCGAGGACAGGTCGTTAGCCAAAAACATTCAGTACTTC.

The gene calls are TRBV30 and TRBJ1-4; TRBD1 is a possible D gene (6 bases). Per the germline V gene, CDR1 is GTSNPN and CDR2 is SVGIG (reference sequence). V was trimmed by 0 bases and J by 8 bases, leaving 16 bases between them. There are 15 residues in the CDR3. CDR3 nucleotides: TGTGCCTGGAGTGTGGGACACCCTCAAAGAGAAAAACTGTTTTTT. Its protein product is CAWSVGHPQREKLFF. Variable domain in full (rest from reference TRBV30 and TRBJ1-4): SQTIHQWPATLVQPVGSPLSLECTVEGTSNPNLYWYRQAAGRGLQLLFYSVGIGQISSEVPQNLSASRPQDRQFILSSKKLLLSDSGFYLCAWSVGHPQREKLFFGSGTQLSVL.

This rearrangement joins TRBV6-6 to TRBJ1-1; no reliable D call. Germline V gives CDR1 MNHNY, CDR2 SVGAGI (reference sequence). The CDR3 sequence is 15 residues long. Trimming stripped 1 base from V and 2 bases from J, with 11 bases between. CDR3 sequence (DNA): TGTGCCAGCAGTTACTTACACATTATAAACACTGAAGCTTTCTTT. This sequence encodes CASSYLHIINTEAFF.

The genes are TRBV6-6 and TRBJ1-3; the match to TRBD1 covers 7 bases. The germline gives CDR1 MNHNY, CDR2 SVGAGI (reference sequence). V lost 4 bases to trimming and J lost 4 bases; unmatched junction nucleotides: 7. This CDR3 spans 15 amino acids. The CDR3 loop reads CASSSRQGPGNTIYF. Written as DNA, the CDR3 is TGTGCCAGCAGTTCCCGACAGGGACCCGGAAACACCATATATTTT.

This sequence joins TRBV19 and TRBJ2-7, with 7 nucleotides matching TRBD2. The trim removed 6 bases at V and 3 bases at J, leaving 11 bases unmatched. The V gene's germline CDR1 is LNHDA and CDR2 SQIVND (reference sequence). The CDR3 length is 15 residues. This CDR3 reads CASSRTGTKGYEQYF. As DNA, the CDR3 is TGTGCCAGTAGCCGGACCGGGACTAAGGGCTACGAGCAGTACTTC.

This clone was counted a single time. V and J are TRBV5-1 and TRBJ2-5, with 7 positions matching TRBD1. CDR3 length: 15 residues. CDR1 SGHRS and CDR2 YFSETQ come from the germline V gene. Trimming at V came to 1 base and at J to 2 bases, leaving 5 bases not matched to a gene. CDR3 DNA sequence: TGCGCCAGCAGCTTGTTGGGACAGAGGCAAGAGACCCAGTACTTC. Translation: CASSLLGQRQETQYF.

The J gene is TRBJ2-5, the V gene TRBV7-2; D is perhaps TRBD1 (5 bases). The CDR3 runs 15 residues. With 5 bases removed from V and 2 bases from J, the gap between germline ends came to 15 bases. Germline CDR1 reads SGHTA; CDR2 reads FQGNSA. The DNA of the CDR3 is TGTGCCAGCAGCCCTCGTCGGACAAATCAAGAGACCCAGTACTTC. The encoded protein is CASSPRRTNQETQYF.

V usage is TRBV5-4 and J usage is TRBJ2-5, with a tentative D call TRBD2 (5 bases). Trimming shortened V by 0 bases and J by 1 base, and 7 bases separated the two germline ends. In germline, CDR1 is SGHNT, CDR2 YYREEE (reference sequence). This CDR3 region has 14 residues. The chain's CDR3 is CASSLGTFQETQYF. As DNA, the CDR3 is TGTGCCAGCAGCTTGGGGACTTTCCAAGAGACCCAGTACTTC. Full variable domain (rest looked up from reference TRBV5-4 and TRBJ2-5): ETGVTQSPTHLIKTRGQQVTLRCSSQSGHNTVSWYQQALGQGPQFIFQYYREEENGRGNFPPRFSGLQFPNYSSELNVNALELDDSALYLCASSLGTFQETQYFGPGTRLLVL.

CDR3 DNA sequence: TGTGCCAGCAGCTTAGATACAGGGCGTGGGGAGCTGTTTTTT. It yields the protein CASSLDTGRGELFF. V is TRBV11-2 and J is TRBJ2-2; possibly TRBD1 for D (6 bases). V lost 0 bases to trimming and J lost 8 bases, with 10 bases between them. CDR3 length: 14 residues. Germline CDR1 is SGHAT and CDR2 is FQNNGV.

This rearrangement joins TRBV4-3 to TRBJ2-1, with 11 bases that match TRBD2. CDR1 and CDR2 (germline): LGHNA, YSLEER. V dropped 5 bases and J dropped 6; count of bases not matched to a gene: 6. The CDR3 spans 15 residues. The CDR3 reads CASSELAGVSNEQFF. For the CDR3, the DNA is TGCGCCAGCAGCGAACTAGCGGGAGTTTCCAATGAGCAGTTCTTC.

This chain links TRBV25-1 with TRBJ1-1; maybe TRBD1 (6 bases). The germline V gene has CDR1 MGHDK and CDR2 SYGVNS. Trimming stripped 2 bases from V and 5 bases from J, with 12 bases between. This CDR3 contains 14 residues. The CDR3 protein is CASSENRDGTEAFF. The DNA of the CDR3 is TGTGCCAGCAGTGAAAACAGGGATGGGACTGAAGCTTTCTTT.

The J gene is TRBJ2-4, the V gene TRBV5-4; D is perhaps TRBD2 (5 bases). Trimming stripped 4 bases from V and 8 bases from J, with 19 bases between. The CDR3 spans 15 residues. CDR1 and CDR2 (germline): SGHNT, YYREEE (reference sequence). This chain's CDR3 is CASSLRPGLADIQYF. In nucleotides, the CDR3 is TGTGCCAGCAGCCTGCGTCCGGGATTGGCGGACATTCAGTACTTC.

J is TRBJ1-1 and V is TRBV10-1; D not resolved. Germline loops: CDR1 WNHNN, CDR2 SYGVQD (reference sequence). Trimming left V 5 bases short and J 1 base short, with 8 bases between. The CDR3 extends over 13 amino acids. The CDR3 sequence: CASSTTANTEAFF. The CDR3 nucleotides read TGCGCCAGCAGTACAACAGCGAACACTGAAGCTTTCTTT.